Listed below are T cell receptor beta chains from one sample, sequenced in a study of response to subunit inactivated influenza vaccine. TCRdb re-called the RT-PCR reads through MiXCR, storing one row per CDR3 protein. Here the sample spans 400,000 to 650,000 distinct CDR3 sequences, approximately 7.8% being singletons. Sequenced material: PBMCs from blood, taken around 25 months after vaccination. The receptors were sampled from a man between 50 and 70 years old who received an inactivated influenza vaccine. Both conserved end residues are part of each CDR3. The D gene is left open where the match is weak. The size entry is marked missing in some rows and otherwise reads once, few, many or a size class.

v_gene	abundance	d_gene	j_gene	len	CDR3nt	CDR3aa
TRBV12-3/TRBV12-4	NA	TRBD1	TRBJ2-7	16	TGTGGCAGCAGGGACCCGGGACAGGGGGAAACCTACGAGCAGTACTTC	CGSRDPGQGETYEQYF
TRBV5-1	few	NA	TRBJ1-2	15	TGCGCCAGCAGCCCGCGATGGGGGAGTAACTATGGCTACACCTTC	CASSPRWGSNYGYTF
TRBV9	NA	NA	TRBJ2-2	17	TGTGCCAGCAGCGTAACCCCGGCTATGCCCGACACCAGGGAGCTGTTTTTT	CASSVTPAMPDTRELFF
TRBV20-1	many	NA	TRBJ2-7	15	TGCAGTGCTAGAGATTACAGAAAAGGGTCCTACGAGCAGTACTTC	CSARDYRKGSYEQYF
TRBV10-3	NA	TRBD2	TRBJ2-7	13	TGTGCCATCCGGACTAGCGGGAACTACGAGCAGTACTTC	CAIRTSGNYEQYF
TRBV28	few	NA	TRBJ1-2	13	TGTGCCAGCAGTTTAGGAGGGTACTATGGCTACACCTTC	CASSLGGYYGYTF
TRBV19	few	NA	TRBJ2-5	17	TGTGCCAGTAGTATACGTGGCCAGGTGATCACCAAAGAGACCCAGTACTTC	CASSIRGQVITKETQYF
TRBV14	many	NA	TRBJ2-5	11	TGTGCCAGCAGCCAGGAGGAGACCCAGTACTTC	CASSQEETQYF
TRBV5-1	many	NA	TRBJ1-5	15	TGCGCCAGCAGCATCTCGACAGGCCTTAATCAGCCCCAGCATTTT	CASSISTGLNQPQHF
TRBV6-1	few	TRBD1	TRBJ2-3	16	TGTGCCAGCAGTGACGGGACAGGGACCGAAGGAGATACGCAGTATTTT	CASSDGTGTEGDTQYF
TRBV5-1	many	TRBD2	TRBJ2-4	16	TGCGCCAGCAGCTTGGGGCAGCGGGGTTCAATGGACATCCAGTACTTC	CASSLGQRGSMDIQYF
TRBV3-1	few	TRBD2	TRBJ2-2	16	TGTGCCAGCAGCCCCGGTAGCGGGACGAACACCGGGGAGCTGTTTTTT	CASSPGSGTNTGELFF
TRBV28	many	NA	TRBJ2-2	15	TGTGCCAGCAGTCTACCCGGACGGAACACCGGGGAGCTGTTTTTT	CASSLPGRNTGELFF
TRBV10-3	NA	NA	TRBJ1-2	12	TGTGCCATCAGTCCCAGTCAGAATGGCTACACCTTC	CAISPSQNGYTF
TRBV12-3/TRBV12-4	many	NA	TRBJ2-1	18	TGTGCCAGCAGGCCTTGGAGGACAGCTTTAAGCTCCTACAATGAGCAGTTCTTC	CASRPWRTALSSYNEQFF
TRBV27	NA	NA	TRBJ1-1	14	TGTGCCAGCAGTCCCCGACCGATCGGGACTGAAGCTTTCTTT	CASSPRPIGTEAFF
TRBV20-1	NA	NA	TRBJ2-6	15	TGCAGTGCCACCCAGCAGGGGTCTGGGGCCAACGTCCTGACTTTC	CSATQQGSGANVLTF
TRBV14	many	TRBD2	TRBJ2-1	14	TGTGCCAGCAGTCCCGGCCGGGAGGGGAGTGAGCAGTTCTTC	CASSPGREGSEQFF
TRBV12-3/TRBV12-4	many	NA	TRBJ1-6	11	TGTGCCAGCAGTTTAAATTCACCCCTCCACTTT	CASSLNSPLHF
TRBV25-1	NA	NA	TRBJ1-1	12	TGTGCCAGCAGTGGTGGGACATCTGAAGCTTTCTTT	CASSGGTSEAFF
TRBV5-1	many	NA	TRBJ2-1	14	TGCGCCAGCAGCTTGGGGCAGGGGTTGAATGAGCAGTTCTTC	CASSLGQGLNEQFF
TRBV11-3	few	NA	TRBJ2-5	13	TGTGCCAGCAGCTTATTCGGACAAGAGACCCAGTACTTC	CASSLFGQETQYF
TRBV14	many	NA	TRBJ1-5	18	TGTGCCAGCAGCCAAGGTTGGGAGCACAGAGTTAGCAATCAGCCCCAGCATTTT	CASSQGWEHRVSNQPQHF
TRBV29-1	NA	NA	TRBJ1-1	12	TGCAGCGTCCCCGGGGCAGCGGCGGAAGCTTTCTTT	CSVPGAAAEAFF
TRBV5-6	NA	TRBD1	TRBJ2-3	15	TGTGCCAGCAGCTCTGACAGGGGGCAGGCGGATACGCAGTATTTT	CASSSDRGQADTQYF
TRBV27	NA	NA	TRBJ1-1	15	TGTGCCAGCAGTCTCACGTGGACGGGGAACACTGAAGCTTTCTTT	CASSLTWTGNTEAFF
TRBV7-9	many	NA	TRBJ1-2	13	TGTGCCAGCAGCTTACCTGGACGGGATGGCTACACCTTC	CASSLPGRDGYTF
TRBV28	many	NA	TRBJ1-5	15	TGTGCCAGCAGCCCGGGTGGCACCCTCAATCAGCCCCAGCATTTT	CASSPGGTLNQPQHF
TRBV12-3/TRBV12-4	few	TRBD2	TRBJ2-2	16	TGTGCCAGCAGTCCTGGGACTAGCCGAAACACCGGGGAGCTGTTTTTT	CASSPGTSRNTGELFF
TRBV28	NA	NA	TRBJ2-2	12	TGTGCCAGCAGACAAGACTCCGGGGAGCTGTTTTTT	CASRQDSGELFF
TRBV20-1	NA	TRBD2	TRBJ2-1	14	TGCAGTGCTAGTCCCCCGGGACTAGCGGATGAGCAGTTCTTC	CSASPPGLADEQFF
TRBV7-9	few	TRBD1	TRBJ2-1	12	TGTGCCAGCAAGACAGGGCCCAATGAGCAGTTCTTC	CASKTGPNEQFF
TRBV5-1	NA	NA	TRBJ2-2	13	TGCGCCAGCAGCCGCCGGGTCACCGGGGAGCTGTTTTTT	CASSRRVTGELFF
TRBV5-1	NA	NA	TRBJ1-6	14	TGCGCCAGCAGCACCACCATTCCGGGGGCACCCCTCCACTTT	CASSTTIPGAPLHF
TRBV29-1	many	NA	TRBJ2-2	15	TGCAGCGTTCGGGGTGGAGGGATAAACACCGGGGAGCTGTTTTTT	CSVRGGGINTGELFF
TRBV4-3	few	NA	TRBJ2-5	16	TGCGCCAGCAGCCAAGTTAGGGCGGGTGGGGAGGAGACCCAGTACTTC	CASSQVRAGGEETQYF
TRBV18	many	NA	TRBJ2-4	14	TGTGCCAGCTCACCACGGGTCACTGCGAACATTCAGTACTTC	CASSPRVTANIQYF
TRBV4-3	NA	TRBD2	TRBJ2-3	16	TGCGCCAGCAGCCAAGTTTTTGGGGGGGGCACAGATACGCAGTATTTT	CASSQVFGGGTDTQYF
TRBV12-3/TRBV12-4	NA	NA	TRBJ2-1	16	TGTGCCAGCAGTTTAGCTTTTGGGGCTGTCTACAATGAGCAGTTCTTC	CASSLAFGAVYNEQFF
TRBV11-2	few	NA	TRBJ2-5	15	TGTGCCAGCAGCTTAGAGTGGCTAGGGAGAGAGACCCAGTACTTC	CASSLEWLGRETQYF
TRBV5-1	many	NA	TRBJ2-1	18	TGCGCCAGCAGCCGGACCCTCTTTTCGGGCAGGGCGAACAATGAGCAGTTCTTC	CASSRTLFSGRANNEQFF
TRBV20-1	few	NA	TRBJ1-1	15	TGCAGTGCTACAATAGGGGGAACGATGAACACTGAAGCTTTCTTT	CSATIGGTMNTEAFF
TRBV6-2/TRBV6-3	NA	TRBD1	TRBJ1-5	18	TGTGCCAGCAGTTACGGACAGGGAGGTTTAAGAAGCAATCAGCCCCAGCATTTT	CASSYGQGGLRSNQPQHF
TRBV27	many	TRBD2	TRBJ2-1	15	TGTGCCAGCAGTTTTGCGGGGGGTTTCTACAATGAGCAGTTCTTC	CASSFAGGFYNEQFF
TRBV21-1	many	NA	TRBJ2-1	21	TGTGCCAGCAGCAAAGTGACATTGCGGGAGGGCCTTATAGTTCGGTACAATGAGCAGTTCTTC	CASSKVTLREGLIVRYNEQFF
TRBV5-1	NA	NA	TRBJ1-6	15	TGCGCCAGCAGCCCCGGCGACAGGACCAATTCACCCCTCCACTTT	CASSPGDRTNSPLHF
TRBV7-2	NA	NA	TRBJ2-7	13	TGTGCCAGCAGCACCGCGGACGTCTACGAGCAGTACTTC	CASSTADVYEQYF
TRBV4-1	few	NA	TRBJ1-4	16	TGCGCCAGCAGCCAAGAACTGGGGACAAAAAATGAAAAACTGTTTTTT	CASSQELGTKNEKLFF